The clone carrying this T cell receptor beta chain has a handful of counts. TCRdb re-derived calls from the RACE reads in MiXCR, one entry per CDR3 protein. The sample has more than 150,000 distinct CDR3 sequences; 24% are singletons. The sample belongs to a study of human T cells and chemical hapten exposure. V lost 0 bases to trimming and J lost 0 bases, with 9 bases between them. CDR1 MNHEY and CDR2 SVGAGI come from the germline V gene. The CDR3 is 16 residues long. Time point given: patch test 3, about 24 weeks after DPC sensitization. Treatment given: therapeutic diphenylcyclopropenone sensitization with weekly scalp DPC.

This sequence was found in a woman in her 40s with alopecia areata. Some clones in this sample may be carry-over from other donors' samples. This rearrangement joins TRBV6-5 to TRBJ2-4, with no clear D. The sequences come from whole blood, collected in connection with sensitization to the hapten diphenylcyclopropenone (DPC). CDR3 in amino acids: CASSYSYSGAKNIQYF. In nucleotides, the CDR3 is TGTGCCAGCAGTTACTCCTACAGTGGAGCCAAAAACATTCAGTACTTC.